The 19 T cell receptor beta chains reported below all come from one sample, sequenced in a study of cytomegalovirus exposure and HLA in healthy donors. The primer mix had 60 Vbeta and 13 Jbeta primers. Libraries were prepared by immunoSEQ multiplex PCR; TCRdb keeps only in-frame clonotypes and omits some of them. The repertoire holds 130,000 to 150,000 clones, with roughly 80% as singletons. The sequenced sample was PBMCs. The origin of the receptors is a man in his forties in good health and CMV-seropositive.

Turning to this clone: The junction departs from the called germline gene at one end, perhaps through a read error. The chain uses TRBV7-9 and TRBJ1-2; weak D call: TRBD1 (6 bases). Germline loops: CDR1 SEHNR, CDR2 FQNEAQ (reference sequence). This CDR3 spans 17 amino acids. As DNA, the CDR3 is TGTTCCAGCAGCCCAGGGGTGGGGGCCAGGGTGGACTATGGCTACACCTTC. Translating gives CSSSPGVGARVDYGYTF.

There are a few counts of this clone. The chain employs TRBV4-1 and TRBJ2-7, with a tentative D call TRBD2 (6 bases). V lost 0 bases to trimming and J lost 5 bases, with 20 bases between them. The CDR3 is made up of 17 amino acids. Germline V gives CDR1 MGHRA, CDR2 YSYEKL. The CDR3 loop is CASSQDWYRDSSHEQYF. CDR3 sequence (DNA): TGCGCCAGCAGCCAAGATTGGTATAGGGACTCGAGCCACGAGCAGTACTTC.

The chain couples TRBV5-6 to TRBJ1-1; the match to TRBD1 covers 9 bases. In germline, CDR1 is SGHDT, CDR2 YYEEEE. The CDR3 consists of 15 residues. V lost 4 bases to trimming and J lost 0 bases; unmatched junction nucleotides: 4. The CDR3: CASSGQGYMNTEAFF. Written as DNA, the CDR3 is TGTGCCAGCAGCGGACAGGGGTACATGAACACTGAAGCTTTCTTT. Combining the CDR3 with reference TRBV5-6 and TRBJ1-1 gives the whole variable domain DAGVTQSPTHLIKTRGQQVTLRCSPKSGHDTVSWYQQALGQGPQFIFQYYEEEERQRGNFPDRFSGHQFPNYSSELNVNALLLGDSALYLCASSGQGYMNTEAFFGQGTRLTVV.

The chain recombines TRBV19 with TRBJ2-7; 9 bases agree with TRBD1. The CDR3 is 13 amino acids. Germline values: CDR1 LNHDA, CDR2 SQIVND (reference sequence). The V segment lost 8 bases and the J segment 4 bases; nucleotides outside the gene matches: 6. CDR3 bases: TGTGCCAGTGGGACAGGGCAAAGGTACGAGCAGTACTTC. This translates into CASGTGQRYEQYF.

The chain is built from TRBV29-1 and TRBJ1-5; 7 positions match TRBD1. The V segment lost 4 bases and the J segment 5 bases; nucleotides outside the gene matches: 5. Germline V gene sequence: CDR1 SQVTM, CDR2 ANQGSEA. The CDR3 runs 13 residues. The CDR3 reads CSVAGGFDQPQHF. In nucleotides, the CDR3 is TGCAGCGTTGCAGGGGGGTTCGATCAGCCCCAGCATTTT.

V is TRBV9 and J is TRBJ2-7, with 8 bases matching TRBD1. The V segment lost 0 bases and the J segment 5 bases; nucleotides outside the gene matches: 7. The CDR3 is 15 residues long. The germline gives CDR1 SGDLS, CDR2 YYNGEE. The CDR3 DNA reads as TGTGCCAGCAGCGTAGATACAGGGGGTTTCCACGAGCAGTACTTC. Translated, it gives CASSVDTGGFHEQYF.

The genes are TRBV19 and TRBJ2-7; D is possibly TRBD1 (6 bases). The ends were cut back, 4 bases at V and 4 bases at J, with 17 bases in the middle. Germline lookup yields CDR1 LNHDA and CDR2 SQIVND (reference sequence). The CDR3 length is 15 residues. The DNA for the CDR3 is TGTGCCAGTAGTAAGGGACACCCCGTAATTTACGAGCAGTACTTC. It translates to CASSKGHPVIYEQYF.

The J gene is TRBJ1-3, the V gene TRBV28, with 11 nucleotides matching TRBD1. Germline values: CDR1 MDHEN, CDR2 SYDVKM. J lost 8 bases, V lost 2 bases, and 5 bases had no gene match. The CDR3 consists of 15 residues. CDR3 coding DNA: TGTGCCAGCAGTTTAGGAGGGACAGGGGGTCACACCATATATTTT. Protein product: CASSLGGTGGHTIYF.

V usage is TRBV10-2 and J usage is TRBJ1-2, with 8 bases that match TRBD1. V shed 8 bases, J shed 6 bases, and the junction held 11 bases outside the gene matches. The CDR3 covers 14 residues. CDR1 is WSHSY and CDR2 is SAAADI in the germline V gene. The CDR3 DNA reads as TGCGCCAGCCGGTGGGCAGGGGGCTCCAATGGCTACACCTTC. Protein sequence: CASRWAGGSNGYTF.

This clone was detected a few times. DNA for the CDR3: TGTGCCAGCAGCCTAACGGCTGGAGGACGGGAAGAAAAACTGTTTTTT. Residues: CASSLTAGGREEKLFF. The chain combines TRBV9 with TRBJ1-4; D is undetermined. V lost 4 bases to trimming and J lost 8 bases, with 21 bases between them. Germline V gene lookup returns CDR1 SGDLS and CDR2 YYNGEE. The CDR3 consists of 16 residues.

This clone has a handful of counts. The genes are TRBV5-1 and TRBJ2-6, with D perhaps TRBD2 (6 bases). With 5 bases removed from V and 3 bases from J, the gap between germline ends came to 9 bases. Germline V CDR1 and CDR2: SGHRS, YFSETQ. CDR3 size: 14 residues. CDR3 sequence: CASSAGFGANVLTF. Written as DNA, the CDR3 is TGCGCCAGCAGTGCGGGGTTTGGGGCCAACGTCCTGACTTTC. Filled out from reference TRBV5-1 and TRBJ2-6, the complete variable domain reads KAGVTQTPRYLIKTRGQQVTLSCSPISGHRSVSWYQQTPGQGLQFLFEYFSETQRNKGNFPGRFSGRQFSNSRSEMNVSTLELGDSALYLCASSAGFGANVLTFGAGSRLTVL.

This clone occurred a few times. V is TRBV6-6 and J is TRBJ2-3; 11 bases line up with TRBD2. The CDR3 has 15 amino acids. The V gene end was trimmed by 6 bases and the J gene end by 3 bases; junction bases not matched to a gene: 5. The germline CDR1 and CDR2 sequences are MNHNY and SVGAGI (reference sequence). CDR3 nucleotide sequence: TGTGCCAGCAGCTTATCTAGCGGGAGGACAGATACGCAGTATTTT. It is translated as CASSLSSGRTDTQYF.

The chain carries TRBV6-1 and TRBJ2-7, with D maybe TRBD1 (5 bases). The CDR3 covers 12 residues. Trimming took off 3 bases at V and 3 bases at J, with 6 bases between the two ends. The germline gives CDR1 MNHNS, CDR2 SASEGT. In nucleotides, the CDR3 is TGTGCCAGCAGTGACAGGGTCTACGAGCAGTACTTC. Its translation: CASSDRVYEQYF.

This clone came up a few times. V usage is TRBV28 and J usage is TRBJ1-3, with 7 bases matching TRBD1. V was pared by 5 bases and J by 3 bases, with 7 bases of the junction left unmatched. CDR3 length equals 15 residues. The germline gives CDR1 MDHEN, CDR2 SYDVKM. The CDR3 is CASSGGSGGGNTIYF. CDR3 sequence (DNA): TGTGCCAGCAGTGGGGGGTCAGGGGGTGGAAACACCATATATTTT.

This chain connects TRBV6-6 to TRBJ1-1; D is unclear. CDR3 length: 15 residues. The ends were cut back, 0 bases at V and 3 bases at J, with 11 bases in the middle. Germline CDR1 MNHNY, CDR2 SVGAGI (reference sequence). The CDR3 protein is CASSYSTTFYTEAFF. The CDR3 nucleotides are TGTGCCAGCAGTTACTCCACGACATTTTACACTGAAGCTTTCTTT.

The chain combines TRBV5-1 with TRBJ1-5; TRBD1 aligns across 7 bases. Germline V gene data show CDR1 as SGHRS and CDR2 as YFSETQ. CDR3 length equals 15 residues. V was clipped by 5 bases and J by 6 bases; unmatched bases: 11. DNA for the CDR3: TGCGCCAGCAGACCGACAGGGAGCCTCAGTCAGCCCCAGCATTTT. It translates to CASRPTGSLSQPQHF.

The chain couples TRBV29-1 to TRBJ2-3; D not certain. Per germline, CDR1 SQVTM and CDR2 ANQGSEA. CDR3 size: 11 residues. V was shortened by 5 bases and J by 7 bases, with 10 bases between the two germline ends. CDR3 nucleotide sequence: TGCAGCGTTCGACTCGGATATACGCAGTATTTT. Protein sequence: CSVRLGYTQYF.

The V and J genes are TRBV30 and TRBJ2-3, with 7 bases identical to TRBD1. CDR1 is GTSNPN, CDR2 SVGIG, per germline (reference sequence). The CDR3 sequence is 16 residues long. Losses at the gene ends were 0 bases for V and 2 bases for J; bases not matched to a gene: 8. CDR3 in amino acids: CAWSVRSEGATDTQYF. The CDR3 region has the DNA TGTGCCTGGAGTGTACGGTCAGAGGGGGCCACAGATACGCAGTATTTT.

The chain employs TRBV25-1 and TRBJ1-1; 7 nucleotides line up with TRBD1. This CDR3 has 12 residues. Germline V gene lookup returns CDR1 MGHDK and CDR2 SYGVNS. J gave up 10 bases and V 5 bases, and 7 bases lay outside the gene matches. Here the CDR3 reads CASSPIQGGAFF. The CDR3 DNA reads as TGTGCCAGCAGTCCGATTCAGGGGGGAGCTTTCTTT.